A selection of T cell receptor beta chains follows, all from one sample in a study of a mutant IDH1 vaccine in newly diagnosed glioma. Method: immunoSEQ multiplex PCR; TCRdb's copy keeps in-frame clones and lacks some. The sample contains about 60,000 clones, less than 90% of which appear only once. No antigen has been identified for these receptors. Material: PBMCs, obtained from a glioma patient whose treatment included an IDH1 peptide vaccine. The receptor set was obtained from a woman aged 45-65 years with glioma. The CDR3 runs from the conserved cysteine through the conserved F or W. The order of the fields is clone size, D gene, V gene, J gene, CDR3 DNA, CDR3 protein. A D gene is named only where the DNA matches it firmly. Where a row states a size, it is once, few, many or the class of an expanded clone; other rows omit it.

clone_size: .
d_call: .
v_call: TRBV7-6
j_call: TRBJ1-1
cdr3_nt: TGTGCCAGCAGCTTAGAGCGGGGTAAAGCTTTCTTT
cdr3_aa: CASSLERGKAFF

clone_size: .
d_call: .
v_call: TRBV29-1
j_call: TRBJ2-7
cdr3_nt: TGCAGCGTTGATGGGGGAGTTTCTGGCGAGCAGTACTTC
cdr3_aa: CSVDGGVSGEQYF

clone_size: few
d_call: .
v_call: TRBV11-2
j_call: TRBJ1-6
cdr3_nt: TGTGCCAGCACCACGAGCGTCACAGGGAATTCACCCCTCCACTTT
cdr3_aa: CASTTSVTGNSPLHF

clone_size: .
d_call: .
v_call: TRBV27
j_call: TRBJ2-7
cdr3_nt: TGTGCCAGCAGTTTATCTCAGTCTCTCGAGCAGTACTTC
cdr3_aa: CASSLSQSLEQYF

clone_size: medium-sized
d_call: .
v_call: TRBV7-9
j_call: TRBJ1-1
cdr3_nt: TGTGCCAGCAGCTTTGAGGGGGTGGGCACTGAAGCTTTCTTT
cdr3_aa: CASSFEGVGTEAFF

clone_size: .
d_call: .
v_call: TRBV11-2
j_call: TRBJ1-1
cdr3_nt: TGTGCCAGCAGCTTAGACAGGTCTTGGAACACTGAAGCTTTCTTT
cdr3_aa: CASSLDRSWNTEAFF

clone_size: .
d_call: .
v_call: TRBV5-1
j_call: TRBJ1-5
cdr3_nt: TGCGCCAGCAGCCTACAGGGATTTGGGAATCAGCCCCAGCATTTT
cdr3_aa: CASSLQGFGNQPQHF

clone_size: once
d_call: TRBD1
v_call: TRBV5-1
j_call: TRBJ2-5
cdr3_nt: TGCGCCAGCAGCAAAGGACAGGGCTTCGGGGAGACCCAGTACTTC
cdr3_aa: CASSKGQGFGETQYF

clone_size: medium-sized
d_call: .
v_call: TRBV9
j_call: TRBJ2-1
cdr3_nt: TGTGCCAGCAGCGTCTCCAATGAGCAGTTCTTC
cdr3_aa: CASSVSNEQFF

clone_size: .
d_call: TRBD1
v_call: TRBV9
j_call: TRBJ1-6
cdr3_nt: TGTGCCAGCAGCTCAACAGGGGACAATTCACCCCTCCACTTT
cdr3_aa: CASSSTGDNSPLHF

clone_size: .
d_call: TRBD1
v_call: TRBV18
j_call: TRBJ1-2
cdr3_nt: TGTGCCAGCTCACCACGGACAGGCAGAGAGGATGGCTACACCTTC
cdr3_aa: CASSPRTGREDGYTF

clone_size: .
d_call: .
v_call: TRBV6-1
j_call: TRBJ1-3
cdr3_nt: TGTGCCAGCAGTGAAGTCGCGAGGGCAGGGCGTTGGTCTGGAAACACCATATATTTT
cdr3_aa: CASSEVARAGRWSGNTIYF

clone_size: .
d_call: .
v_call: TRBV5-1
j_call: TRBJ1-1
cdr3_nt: TGCGCCAGCAGCTTGGGAGTAGAGGGCACTGAAGCTTTCTTT
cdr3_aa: CASSLGVEGTEAFF

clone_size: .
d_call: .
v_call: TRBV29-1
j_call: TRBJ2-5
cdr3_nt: TGCAGCGTTGAAGATCTTGCGGGAGAGACCCAGTACTTC
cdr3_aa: CSVEDLAGETQYF

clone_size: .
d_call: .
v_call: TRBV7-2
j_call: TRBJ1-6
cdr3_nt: TGTGCCAGCACCTCACAGCCGGCAGGCAATTCACCCCTCCACTTT
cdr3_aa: CASTSQPAGNSPLHF

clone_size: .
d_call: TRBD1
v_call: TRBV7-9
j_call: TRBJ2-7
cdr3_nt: TGTGCCAGCAGCTCCCGACAGGGGGCCGAGCAGTACTTC
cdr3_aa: CASSSRQGAEQYF